The 31 T cell receptor beta chains reported below all come from one sample, sequenced in a study of T cell responses to AZD1222 COVID-19 vaccine. Assay: immunoSEQ multiplex PCR; the TCRdb copy retains only in-frame clones and omits some. The profile shows some 99,000 clones, about 88% of them singletons. The sequencing used peripheral blood, collected on day 0 of AZD1222 vaccination. All receptors derive from an adult in good health.

The chain employs TRBV5-4 and TRBJ2-7; D is unresolved. V dropped 1 base and J dropped 6 bases, with 8 bases sitting between them. The CDR3 spans 12 residues. Germline CDR1 reads SGHNT; CDR2 reads YYREEE (reference sequence). CDR3 amino acids: CASSLPSGEQYF. DNA for the CDR3: TGTGCCAGCAGCTTGCCCTCCGGCGAGCAGTACTTC.

The sample holds a few counts of this clone. The V call is TRBV12-5, the J call TRBJ2-2; the D gene is possibly TRBD2 (5 bases). Germline-derived CDR1 and CDR2 are LGHNT and FRNRAP. The V and J ends lost 2 bases and 2 bases respectively, with 15 bases between them. The CDR3 length is 17 residues. This CDR3 is CASGLTRSSANTGELFF. CDR3 DNA: TGTGCTAGTGGTTTGACAAGGAGTAGCGCAAACACCGGGGAGCTGTTTTTT. The full variable domain, its missing parts supplied by reference TRBV12-5 and TRBJ2-2, is DARVTQTPRHKVTEMGQEVTMRCQPILGHNTVFWYRQTMMQGLELLAYFRNRAPLDDSGMPKDRFSAEMPDATLATLKIQPSEPRDSAVYFCASGLTRSSANTGELFFGEGSRLTVL.

The gene calls are TRBV27 and TRBJ2-1; D may match TRBD1 or TRBD2 (5 bases each). In germline, CDR1 is MNHEY, CDR2 SMNVEV (reference sequence). The CDR3 is 15 amino acids. Trimming pared 3 bases from V and 2 bases from J, leaving 11 bases between. The CDR3 is CASSLMGVTYNEQFF. The CDR3 DNA is TGTGCCAGCAGTTTGATGGGGGTGACCTACAATGAGCAGTTCTTC.

J is TRBJ1-1 and V is TRBV3-1 (or the pseudogene TRBV3-2); 7 positions match TRBD1. V trimming: 3 bases; J trimming: 0 bases; junction bases outside the gene matches: 4. Germline lookup yields CDR1 LGHDT and CDR2 YNNKEL (reference sequence). The CDR3 runs 15 residues. CDR3: CASSHSGQLNTEAFF. In DNA, the CDR3 is TGTGCCAGCAGCCATTCGGGACAGCTGAACACTGAAGCTTTCTTT.

J is TRBJ1-6 and V is TRBV30; D remains ambiguous. This CDR3 has 15 amino acids. The V end lost 2 bases, the J end lost 10 bases, and 18 bases lay between the germline ends. The V gene's germline CDR1 is GTSNPN and CDR2 SVGIG (reference sequence). In DNA, the CDR3 is TGTGCCTGGAGTCCCACCATCCGACTGAGGTCACCCCTCCACTTT. Translated, it gives CAWSPTIRLRSPLHF.

The chain links TRBV6-2 or TRBV6-3 to TRBJ1-6; a possible D gene is TRBD1 (5 bases). V was cut by 0 bases and J by 7 bases, with 19 bases left in between. CDR1 MNHEY and CDR2 SVGEGT come from the germline V gene. This CDR3 region has 18 residues. The CDR3 DNA follows: TGTGCCAGCAGTTACTCCATCCTTGACAGTCGACCCAATTCACCCCTCCACTTT. Protein product: CASSYSILDSRPNSPLHF.

The J gene is TRBJ2-7, the V gene TRBV6-2 or TRBV6-3; D unclear. V gave up 6 bases and J gave up 0 bases, with 12 bases separating them. This CDR3 spans 14 amino acids. Germline assignment: CDR1 MNHEY and CDR2 SVGEGT. The CDR3 sequence is CASSYTRISYEQYF. The CDR3 nucleotides read TGTGCCAGCAGCTATACACGGATCTCCTACGAGCAGTACTTC.

This rearrangement joins TRBV19 to TRBJ1-2; TRBD1 matches 7 bases. The J segment lost 4 bases and the V segment lost 4 bases, leaving 12 bases of the junction unmatched. The CDR3 runs to 16 residues. Germline V gives CDR1 LNHDA, CDR2 SQIVND (reference sequence). The DNA of the CDR3 is TGTGCCAGTAGTACTTACTCACAGGGGAGAGGCTATGGCTACACCTTC. Its translation: CASSTYSQGRGYGYTF.

The rearrangement links TRBV5-1 to TRBJ1-1, with D unresolved. In germline, CDR1 is SGHRS, CDR2 YFSETQ. The CDR3 spans 14 residues. V was pared by 5 bases and J by 0 bases, with 11 bases between. This CDR3 is CASRVSEMNTEAFF. The CDR3 bases are TGCGCCAGCAGGGTTTCAGAGATGAACACTGAAGCTTTCTTT.

The V call is TRBV12-3 or TRBV12-4, the J call TRBJ1-2; no firm D call. V gave up 6 bases and J gave up 5 bases, with 13 bases separating them. This CDR3 region has 13 residues. CDR3 bases: TGTGCCAGCAGCCGACCAGAGACGTATGGCTACACCTTC. The encoded protein is CASSRPETYGYTF.

The genes are TRBV28 and TRBJ1-5; TRBD1 might be the D (5 bases). V was cut by 4 bases and J by 1 base, with 14 bases left in between. CDR3 length: 16 residues. Germline CDR1 reads MDHEN; CDR2 reads SYDVKM. The CDR3 loop reads CASSSGPNASNQPQHF. The CDR3 DNA reads as TGTGCCAGCAGTTCGGGACCGAATGCGAGCAATCAGCCCCAGCATTTT.

The chain has TRBV7-9 and TRBJ1-5; tentatively, D is TRBD1 (6 bases). Trimming stripped 0 bases from V and 7 bases from J, with 13 bases between. Germline CDR1 SEHNR, CDR2 FQNEAQ (reference sequence). The CDR3 is 15 amino acids. CDR3 loop: CASSLAGDKTQPQHF. CDR3 DNA sequence: TGTGCCAGCAGCTTAGCGGGGGACAAGACCCAGCCCCAGCATTTT.

The chain recombines TRBV6-1 with TRBJ1-1; D unclear. The V end was cut by 5 bases, the J end by 5 bases, with 9 bases between. The CDR3 extends over 12 amino acids. Germline loops: CDR1 MNHNS, CDR2 SASEGT. Written as DNA, the CDR3 is TGTGCCAGCAGTACGTGGGGTACTGAAGCTTTCTTT. Protein sequence: CASSTWGTEAFF.

This rearrangement joins TRBV4-1 to TRBJ2-3, with D tentatively TRBD1 (6 bases). Germline CDR1 MGHRA, CDR2 YSYEKL. The CDR3 is made up of 15 amino acids. The ends were cut back, 1 base at V and 3 bases at J, with 11 bases in the middle. CDR3 bases: TGCGCCAGCAGCCAAGGACCGGACAGTACAGATACGCAGTATTTT. Its translation: CASSQGPDSTDTQYF.

The J gene is TRBJ1-2, the V gene TRBV27; 10 bases line up with TRBD1. Germline CDR1 MNHEY, CDR2 SMNVEV (reference sequence). V dropped 1 base and J dropped 4; count of bases not matched to a gene: 9. The CDR3 has 17 residues. CDR3: CASSLWRGTGATYGYTF. The CDR3 bases are TGTGCCAGCAGTTTATGGCGGGGGACAGGGGCTACCTATGGCTACACCTTC.

This chain connects TRBV5-5 to TRBJ2-3, with 10 bases aligning to TRBD2. CDR1 is SGHKS, CDR2 YYEKEE, per germline (reference sequence). This CDR3 is built from 16 residues. With 2 bases clipped from V and 6 bases from J, the junction kept 9 bases outside the gene matches. The CDR3: CASSFGASGGRDTQYF. The CDR3 nucleotides read TGTGCCAGCAGCTTTGGGGCTAGCGGGGGCCGGGATACGCAGTATTTT.

The CDR3 DNA follows: TGTGCCAGCAGTTCCCACTCGGGGGGCCAGACCCAGTACTTC. Protein: CASSSHSGGQTQYF. This sequence joins TRBV28 and TRBJ2-5, with D tentatively TRBD2 (7 bases). Trimming pared 4 bases from V and 6 bases from J, leaving 15 bases between. The CDR3 loop spans 14 amino acids. Germline CDR1 MDHEN, CDR2 SYDVKM. The whole variable domain, remainder taken from reference TRBV28 and TRBJ2-5, is DVKVTQSSRYLVKRTGEKVFLECVQDMDHENMFWYRQDPGLGLRLIYFSYDVKMKEKGDIPEGYSVSREKKERFSLILESASTNQTSMYLCASSSHSGGQTQYFGPGTRLLVL.

This clone appeared a single time. The genes are TRBV3-1 (or the pseudogene TRBV3-2) and TRBJ1-2, with D hard to call. V lost 4 bases and J lost 7, with 16 bases in between. This CDR3 comprises 14 residues. Germline assignment: CDR1 LGHDT and CDR2 YNNKEL (reference sequence). The CDR3 loop reads CASSPLGPRIGYTF. The CDR3 nucleotides are TGTGCCAGCAGCCCCCTCGGCCCAAGGATTGGCTACACCTTC.

This clone has a handful of counts. The J gene is TRBJ1-5, the V gene TRBV18; D unresolved. Trimming took 2 bases from V and 1 from J, leaving 6 bases between them. Germline values: CDR1 KGHSH, CDR2 LQKENI. The CDR3 totals 14 residues. The CDR3 sequence is CASSPTPSNQPQHF. Here the CDR3 DNA reads TGTGCCAGCTCACCAACCCCCAGCAATCAGCCCCAGCATTTT.

The rearrangement links TRBV5-1 to TRBJ1-6; tentative D call: TRBD1 (5 bases). CDR3 length: 13 amino acids. The V end lost 4 bases, the J end lost 9 bases, and 11 bases lay between the germline ends. Germline V gene lookup returns CDR1 SGHRS and CDR2 YFSETQ. The CDR3 DNA is TGCGCCAGCAGCCCAGGGTGGGGTTCACCCCTCCACTTT. It encodes CASSPGWGSPLHF.

This clone was detected once. The chain has TRBV15 and TRBJ1-2; no reliable D call. Germline CDR1 LNHNV, CDR2 YYDKDF (reference sequence). V was shortened by 1 base and J by 5 bases, with 11 bases between the two germline ends. There are 14 residues in the CDR3. CDR3 sequence reads: CATSRARNGYGYTF. The CDR3 bases are TGTGCCACCAGCAGAGCTAGAAATGGGTATGGCTACACCTTC.

The rearrangement joins TRBV6-2 or TRBV6-3 to TRBJ2-7; no reliable D call. Germline V gene sequence: CDR1 MNHEY, CDR2 SVGEGT. Trimming cost V 2 bases and J 3 bases, with 14 bases left between them. The CDR3 runs to 15 residues. CDR3 in amino acids: CASSYPGRTVYEQYF. CDR3 DNA: TGTGCCAGCAGTTACCCTGGACGGACGGTCTACGAGCAGTACTTC.

This clone showed up just a few times. The chain recombines TRBV12-3 or TRBV12-4 with TRBJ2-1, with TRBD2 matching over 8 bases. CDR3 size: 11 residues. Losses at the gene ends were 3 bases for V and 15 bases for J; bases not matched to a gene: 4. The CDR3 region has the DNA TGTGCCAGCAGTTTGCGGGAGGCCGGGTTCTTC. Its protein is CASSLREAGFF.

Remarks on this clone: Different DNA sequences within this sample yield the same CDR3. J is TRBJ1-3 and V is TRBV9; D is possibly TRBD1 (6 bases). Germline V gives CDR1 SGDLS, CDR2 YYNGEE. Trimming cost V 2 bases and J 4 bases, with 7 bases left between them. The CDR3 runs 13 residues. CDR3 in DNA: TGTGCCAGCAGCGTCGGACAGGGAAACACCATATATTTT. It is translated as CASSVGQGNTIYF.

This clone was counted only a few times. V and J are TRBV19 and TRBJ1-2, with TRBD1 matching over 8 bases. CDR1 is LNHDA, CDR2 SQIVND, per germline (reference sequence). The CDR3 spans 16 residues. The V gene end was trimmed by 5 bases and the J gene end by 4 bases; junction bases not matched to a gene: 12. As DNA, the CDR3 is TGTGCCAGTAGTCCCGATCGGGACAGGCGATCCTATGGCTACACCTTC. It is translated as CASSPDRDRRSYGYTF.

The chain joins TRBV6-5 to TRBJ2-7; D is possibly TRBD1 or TRBD2 (5 bases each). This CDR3 spans 13 amino acids. Trimming cost V 5 bases and J 0 bases, with 8 bases left between them. Per germline, CDR1 MNHEY and CDR2 SVGAGI. CDR3 sequence reads: CASSRDPSYEQYV. For the CDR3, the DNA is TGTGCCAGCAGTCGGGACCCCTCCTACGAGCAGTACGTC.

The chain combines TRBV4-3 with TRBJ2-3; D not resolved. The V end was cut by 2 bases, the J end by 0 bases, with 15 bases between. The CDR3 is 17 amino acids. The V gene's germline CDR1 is LGHNA and CDR2 YSLEER. CDR3 DNA sequence: TGCGCCAGCAGCCAACTCGTCGACAAGTTGAGCACAGATACGCAGTATTTT. This sequence encodes CASSQLVDKLSTDTQYF.

The CDR3 loop reads CSVVSSVYGYTF. CDR3 nucleotides: TGCAGCGTTGTTTCCAGCGTCTATGGCTACACCTTC. This chain joins TRBV29-1 and TRBJ1-2, with D unclear. The length of the CDR3 is 12 residues. Germline assignment: CDR1 SQVTM and CDR2 ANQGSEA. V lost 4 bases and J lost 4, with 10 bases in between.

This sequence joins TRBV30 and TRBJ1-1, with a possible D match to TRBD1 (6 bases). Germline lookup yields CDR1 GTSNPN and CDR2 SVGIG (reference sequence). This CDR3 comprises 15 residues. V was cut by 0 bases and J by 0 bases, with 11 bases left in between. CDR3 in DNA: TGTGCCTGGAGTGTAACTCACAGGGTGAACACTGAAGCTTTCTTT. Residues: CAWSVTHRVNTEAFF. The variable domain in full, completed from reference TRBV30 and TRBJ1-1, reads SQTIHQWPATLVQPVGSPLSLECTVEGTSNPNLYWYRQAAGRGLQLLFYSVGIGQISSEVPQNLSASRPQDRQFILSSKKLLLSDSGFYLCAWSVTHRVNTEAFFGQGTRLTVV.

The CDR3 is CASSFWGDHYGYTF. The CDR3 bases are TGTGCCAGCAGCTTTTGGGGAGACCACTATGGCTACACCTTC. This sequence joins TRBV5-5 and TRBJ1-2; D remains unclear. V was cut by 2 bases and J by 3 bases, with 11 bases left in between. Germline CDR1 SGHKS, CDR2 YYEKEE (reference sequence). The CDR3 is 14 amino acids.

This clone was found a few times. This chain links TRBV7-9 with TRBJ2-7; possibly TRBD1 for D (5 bases). In germline, CDR1 is SEHNR, CDR2 FQNEAQ (reference sequence). Trimming took 0 bases from V and 4 from J, leaving 10 bases between them. CDR3 length: 14 amino acids. The CDR3 here is CASSLAGPQYEQYV. CDR3 coding DNA: TGTGCCAGCAGCTTAGCGGGGCCCCAGTACGAGCAGTACGTC.